Presented here are 15 T cell receptor beta chains from one specimen sequenced in a study of beta chain bispecific antibodies for T cell cancers. TCRdb re-called the 5' RACE reads with MiXCR, one entry per CDR3 protein. Of several thousand distinct CDR3 sequences detected, less than 2.5% appear once; the ten largest clones hold approximately 68%. Study-level results: Most targeted TRBV signal came from the leukemia cell line cells, not normal T cells.

Blood mononuclear cells were expanded for roughly 3 days using either OKT3 anti-CD3 antibody or CD3/CD28 beads. Their antigen targets remain unknown. The sequencing used T cells from a healthy donor cultured with Jurkat leukemia cells, collected from a culture containing an anti-CD19 bispecific antibody. These receptors all stem from a human donor in good health. Some clones in this sample may be carry-over from other donors' samples.

This clonotype is termed medium-sized. The chain carries TRBV3-1 and TRBJ2-3; 8 positions match TRBD2. Unmatched junction bases numbered 0, after V lost 1 base and J lost 6 bases. The germline V gene has CDR1 LGHDT and CDR2 YNNKEL (reference sequence). This CDR3 spans 13 amino acids. This CDR3 reads CASSQGLADTQYF. CDR3 nucleotides: TGTGCCAGCAGCCAAGGACTAGCGGATACGCAGTATTTT.

This clonotype was picked up many times. V gene TRBV28 combines with J gene TRBJ2-5, with TRBD2 as a possible D gene (6 bases). V lost 5 bases and J 5 bases, leaving 15 bases between the germline ends. CDR3 length equals 14 residues. Germline loops: CDR1 MDHEN, CDR2 SYDVKM. As DNA, the CDR3 is TGTGCCAGCAGTATCTCTCCGAGCGGGGAGACCCAGTACTTC. Amino acids: CASSISPSGETQYF.

This clonotype counts as large. The rearrangement links TRBV5-1 to TRBJ1-2; 7 nucleotides agree with TRBD1. In germline, CDR1 is SGHRS, CDR2 YFSETQ. The CDR3 contains 12 residues. V lost 4 bases, J lost 13 bases, and 10 bases stayed unmatched. The CDR3 DNA follows: TGCGCCAGCAGCCTGTCCGGGACAGCGCTCACCTTC. Encoded protein: CASSLSGTALTF.

The V call is TRBV19, the J call TRBJ1-1; 11 positions match TRBD1. The junction had 5 bases not matched to a gene; V was cut back by 5 bases and J by 6 bases. Germline CDR1 and CDR2: LNHDA and SQIVND (reference sequence). The CDR3 is made up of 14 amino acids. The CDR3 sequence is CASSPWTGGSEAFF. The CDR3 bases are TGTGCCAGTAGTCCCTGGACAGGGGGCTCTGAAGCTTTCTTT.

This clonotype appeared many times. The chain carries TRBV18 and TRBJ2-2; D is unresolved. V shed 0 bases and J shed 5 bases, with 7 bases lying between them. Germline CDR1 and CDR2: KGHSH and LQKENI. The CDR3 runs to 14 residues. This CDR3 is CASSPPRRTGELFF. The CDR3 coding sequence is TGTGCCAGCTCACCACCGAGGCGGACCGGGGAGCTGTTTTTT. Full variable domain (outside the CDR3, taken from reference TRBV18 and TRBJ2-2): NAGVMQNPRHLVRRRGQEARLRCSPMKGHSHVYWYRQLPEEGLKFMVYLQKENIIDESGMPKERFSAEFPKEGPSILRIQQVVRGDSAAYFCASSPPRRTGELFFGEGSRLTVL.

This clonotype came up many times. The chain carries TRBV6-1 and TRBJ1-1; D unclear. V gave up 5 bases and J gave up 2 bases, with 12 bases separating them. Looked up from germline, CDR1 is MNHNS and CDR2 is SASEGT. The CDR3 is made up of 14 amino acids. The CDR3 DNA sequence: TGTGCCAGCAGTATCAGAGCTTATAACACTGAAGCTTTCTTT. Protein: CASSIRAYNTEAFF.

The table lists this clonotype with many counts. The junction departs from germline at one end; a sequencing error may be responsible. The chain combines TRBV4-2 with TRBJ1-6; the D is unclear. The V gene's germline CDR1 is LGHNA and CDR2 YNFKEQ. The CDR3 is 13 amino acids. The CDR3 bases are TGTGCCAGCAGCCACGACTATAGTTCACCCCTCCACTTT. This gives the protein CASSHDYSSPLHF.

This clonotype came up many times. The chain joins TRBV5-1 to TRBJ1-6; D gene ambiguous. The CDR3 loop spans 12 amino acids. Germline CDR1 and CDR2: SGHRS and YFSETQ. Trimming took off 7 bases at V and 8 bases at J, with 10 bases between the two ends. CDR3 in DNA: TGCGCCAGCGGGCAGGACCATTCACCCCTCCACTTT. Translated, it gives CASGQDHSPLHF.

The gene calls are TRBV19 and TRBJ1-1; 7 bases are a match to TRBD1. CDR1 LNHDA and CDR2 SQIVND come from the germline V gene (reference sequence). Trimming cost V 1 base and J 3 bases; bases outside gene matches: 5. The CDR3 runs to 15 residues. The CDR3 DNA reads as TGTGCCAGTAGTATAGGTACAGGGGCCCACACTGAAGCTTTCTTT. The encoded protein is CASSIGTGAHTEAFF.

This clonotype has ten or more counts. This chain links TRBV19 with TRBJ1-1; 9 nucleotides agree with TRBD1. Unmatched junction bases numbered 5, after V lost 4 bases and J lost 5 bases. Germline CDR1 is LNHDA and CDR2 is SQIVND (reference sequence). The CDR3 runs to 14 residues. The CDR3: CASSTGTGLTEAFF. CDR3 in DNA: TGTGCCAGTAGTACCGGGACAGGGTTAACTGAAGCTTTCTTT. Drawing the rest from reference TRBV19 and TRBJ1-1, the complete variable domain is DGGITQSPKYLFRKEGQNVTLSCEQNLNHDAMYWYRQDPGQGLRLIYYSQIVNDFQKGDIAEGYSVSREKKESFPLTVTSAQKNPTAFYLCASSTGTGLTEAFFGQGTRLTVV.

This clonotype was recorded at least ten times. This rearrangement joins TRBV20-1 to TRBJ2-6; D not certain. Germline CDR1 reads DFQATT; CDR2 reads SNEGSKA (reference sequence). The CDR3 has 14 amino acids. Trimming stripped 1 base from V and 4 bases from J, with 8 bases between. The CDR3 DNA follows: TGCAGTGCTAGAGTCGAGAGGGGGGCCAACGTCCTGACTTTC. Its translation: CSARVERGANVLTF.

This clonotype was picked up many times. The rearrangement uses TRBV20-1 and TRBJ2-7, with 10 bases lining up with TRBD1. The CDR3 loop spans 15 amino acids. Germline CDR1 and CDR2: DFQATT and SNEGSKA (reference sequence). The ends lost 1 base at V and 2 bases at J; junction bases unmatched: 5. CDR3 protein: CSARGGTGDPYEQYF. The CDR3 region has the DNA TGCAGTGCTAGAGGAGGGACAGGGGACCCCTACGAGCAGTACTTC.

This clonotype was counted many times. Written as DNA, the CDR3 is TGTGCCAGCAGTTTAACGGGGGAGCAGTACTTC. It codes for CASSLTGEQYF. The chain carries TRBV28 and TRBJ2-7; TRBD2 might be the D (5 bases). From germline, CDR1 is MDHEN and CDR2 SYDVKM. This CDR3 comprises 11 residues. The ends were cut back, 2 bases at V and 7 bases at J, with 6 bases in the middle.

This clonotype is labeled as medium-sized (0.01 to 0.1%). The rearrangement links TRBV3-1 to TRBJ1-1, with D hard to call. V lost 2 bases, J lost 6 bases, and 10 bases lay in between. The germline gives CDR1 LGHDT, CDR2 YNNKEL (reference sequence). CDR3 length equals 13 residues. The CDR3 here is CASSQNFGSEAFF. Here the CDR3 DNA reads TGTGCCAGCAGCCAAAACTTCGGATCTGAAGCTTTCTTT.

This clonotype was recorded at least ten times. The gene calls are TRBV5-1 and TRBJ2-7; 7 nucleotides align to TRBD1. Trimming at V came to 3 bases and at J to 2 bases, leaving 2 bases not matched to a gene. The CDR3 is made up of 13 amino acids. CDR1 is SGHRS and CDR2 is YFSETQ in the germline V gene. The CDR3 sequence is CASSWGQTYEQYF. The CDR3 DNA reads as TGCGCCAGCAGCTGGGGACAGACCTACGAGCAGTACTTC.